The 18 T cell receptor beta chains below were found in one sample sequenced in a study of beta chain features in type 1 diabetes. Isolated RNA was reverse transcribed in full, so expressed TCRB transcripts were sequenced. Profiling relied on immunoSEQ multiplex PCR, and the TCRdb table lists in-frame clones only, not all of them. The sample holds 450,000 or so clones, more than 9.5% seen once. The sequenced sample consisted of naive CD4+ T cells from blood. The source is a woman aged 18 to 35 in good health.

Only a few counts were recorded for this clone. The CDR3 nucleotides read TGTGCCAGCAGCTTAGAGACCGGGAGATCGACAGATACGCAGTATTTT. Protein: CASSLETGRSTDTQYF. V gene TRBV11-2 combines with J gene TRBJ2-3; the D gene is possibly TRBD2 (6 bases). V lost 0 bases and J lost 3, with 13 bases in between. Looked up from germline, CDR1 is SGHAT and CDR2 is FQNNGV. CDR3 size: 16 residues.

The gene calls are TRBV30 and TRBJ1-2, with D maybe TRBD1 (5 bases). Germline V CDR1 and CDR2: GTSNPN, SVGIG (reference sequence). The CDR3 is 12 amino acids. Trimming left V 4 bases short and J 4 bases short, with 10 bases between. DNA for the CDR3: TGTGCCTGGAATCCCGGGGGCTATGGCTACACCTTC. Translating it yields CAWNPGGYGYTF.

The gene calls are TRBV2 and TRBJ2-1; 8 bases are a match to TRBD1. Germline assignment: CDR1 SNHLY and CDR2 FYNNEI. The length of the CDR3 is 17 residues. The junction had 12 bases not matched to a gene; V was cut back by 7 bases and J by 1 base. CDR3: CASKRQGPLLSYNEQFF. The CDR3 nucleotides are TGTGCCAGCAAAAGACAGGGGCCTTTATTATCCTACAATGAGCAGTTCTTC.

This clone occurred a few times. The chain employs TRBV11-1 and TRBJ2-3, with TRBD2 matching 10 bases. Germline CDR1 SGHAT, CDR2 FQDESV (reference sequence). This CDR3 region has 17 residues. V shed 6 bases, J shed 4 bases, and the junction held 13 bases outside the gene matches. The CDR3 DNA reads TGTGCCAGCAGATCCCGGAGCGGGAGGGCGGGTGCAGATACGCAGTATTTT. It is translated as CASRSRSGRAGADTQYF.

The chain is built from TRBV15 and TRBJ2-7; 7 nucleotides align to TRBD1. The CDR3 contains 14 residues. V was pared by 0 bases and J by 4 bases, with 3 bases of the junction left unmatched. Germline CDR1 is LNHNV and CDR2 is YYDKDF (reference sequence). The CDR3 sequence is CATSRERGQYEQYV. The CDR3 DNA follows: TGTGCCACCAGCAGAGAACGGGGACAGTACGAGCAGTACGTC.

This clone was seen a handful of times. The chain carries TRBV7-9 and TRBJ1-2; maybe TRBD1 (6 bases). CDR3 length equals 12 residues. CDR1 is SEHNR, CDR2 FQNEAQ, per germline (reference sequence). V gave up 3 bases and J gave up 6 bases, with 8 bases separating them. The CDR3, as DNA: TGTGCCAGCAGCTTCACAGGGAATGGCTACACCTTC. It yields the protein CASSFTGNGYTF. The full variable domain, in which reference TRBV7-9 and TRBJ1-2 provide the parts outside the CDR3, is DTGVSQNPRHKITKRGQNVTFRCDPISEHNRLYWYRQTLGQGPEFLTYFQNEAQLEKSRLLSDRFSAERPKGSFSTLEIQRTEQGDSAMYLCASSFTGNGYTFGSGTRLTVV.

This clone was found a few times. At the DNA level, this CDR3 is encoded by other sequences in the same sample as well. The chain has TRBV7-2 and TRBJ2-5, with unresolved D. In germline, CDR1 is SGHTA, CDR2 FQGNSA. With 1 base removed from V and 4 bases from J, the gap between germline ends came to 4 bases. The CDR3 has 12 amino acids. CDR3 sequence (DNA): TGTGCCAGCAGCTTAGTGGGAGAGACCCAGTACTTC. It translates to CASSLVGETQYF.

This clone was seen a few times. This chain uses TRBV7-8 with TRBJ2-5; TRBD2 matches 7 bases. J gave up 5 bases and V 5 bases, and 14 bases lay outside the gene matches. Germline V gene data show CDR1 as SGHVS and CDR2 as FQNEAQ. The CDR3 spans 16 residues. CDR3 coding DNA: TGTGCCAGCAGCACCCGCGGACTAGTGGTTTCGGAGACCCAGTACTTC. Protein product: CASSTRGLVVSETQYF.

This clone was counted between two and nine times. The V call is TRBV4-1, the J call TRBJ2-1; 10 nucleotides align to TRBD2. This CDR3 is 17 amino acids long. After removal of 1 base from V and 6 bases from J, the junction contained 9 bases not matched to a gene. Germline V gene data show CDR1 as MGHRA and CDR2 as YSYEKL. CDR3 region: CASSQAPRSGGANEQFF. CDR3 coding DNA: TGCGCCAGCAGCCAAGCCCCTCGAAGCGGGGGGGCCAATGAGCAGTTCTTC.

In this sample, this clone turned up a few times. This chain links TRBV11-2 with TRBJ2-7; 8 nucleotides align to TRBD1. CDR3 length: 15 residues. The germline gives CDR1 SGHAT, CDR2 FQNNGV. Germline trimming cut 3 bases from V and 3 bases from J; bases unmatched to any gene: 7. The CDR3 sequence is CASSFPGTGHYEQYF. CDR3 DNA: TGTGCCAGCAGCTTCCCCGGGACAGGTCACTACGAGCAGTACTTC. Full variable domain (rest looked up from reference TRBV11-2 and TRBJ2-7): EAGVAQSPRYKIIEKRQSVAFWCNPISGHATLYWYQQILGQGPKLLIQFQNNGVVDDSQLPKDRFSAERLKGVDSTLKIQPAKLEDSAVYLCASSFPGTGHYEQYFGPGTRLTVT.

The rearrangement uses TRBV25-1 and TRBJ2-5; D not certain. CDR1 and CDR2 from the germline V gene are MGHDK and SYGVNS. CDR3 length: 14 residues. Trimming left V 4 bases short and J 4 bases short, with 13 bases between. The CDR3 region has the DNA TGTGCCAGCAGTGCTCATCCCCAACCAGAGACCCAGTACTTC. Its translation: CASSAHPQPETQYF.

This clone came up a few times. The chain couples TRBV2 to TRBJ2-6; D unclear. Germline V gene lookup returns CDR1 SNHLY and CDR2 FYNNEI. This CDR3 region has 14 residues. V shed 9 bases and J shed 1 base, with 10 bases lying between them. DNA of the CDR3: TGTGCCAGTAAAGCCGGTTCTGGGGCCAACGTCCTGACTTTC. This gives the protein CASKAGSGANVLTF.

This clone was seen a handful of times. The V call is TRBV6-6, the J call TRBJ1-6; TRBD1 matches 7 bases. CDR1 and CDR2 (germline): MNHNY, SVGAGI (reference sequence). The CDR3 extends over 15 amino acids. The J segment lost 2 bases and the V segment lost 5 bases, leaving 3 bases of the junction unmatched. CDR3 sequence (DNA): TGTGCCAGCAGTCCCGGGACAGCCTATAATTCACCCCTCCACTTT. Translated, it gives CASSPGTAYNSPLHF.

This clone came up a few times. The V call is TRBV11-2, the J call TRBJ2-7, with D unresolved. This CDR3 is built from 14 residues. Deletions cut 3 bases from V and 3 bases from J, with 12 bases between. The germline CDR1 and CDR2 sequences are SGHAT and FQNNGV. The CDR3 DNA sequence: TGTGCCAGCAGCTTGTCCGACGGCTACTACGAGCAGTACTTC. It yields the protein CASSLSDGYYEQYF.

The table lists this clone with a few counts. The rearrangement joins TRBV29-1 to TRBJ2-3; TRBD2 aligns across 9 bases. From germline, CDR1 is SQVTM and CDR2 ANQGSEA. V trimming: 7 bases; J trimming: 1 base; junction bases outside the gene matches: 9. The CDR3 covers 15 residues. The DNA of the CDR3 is TGCAGCGCCCTAGCGGGGAGGGGAGGCACAGATACGCAGTATTTT. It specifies CSALAGRGGTDTQYF.

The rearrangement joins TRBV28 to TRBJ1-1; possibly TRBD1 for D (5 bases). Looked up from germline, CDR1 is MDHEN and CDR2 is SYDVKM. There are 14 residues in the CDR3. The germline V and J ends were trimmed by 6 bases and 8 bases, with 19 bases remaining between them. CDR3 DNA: TGTGCCAGCAGGATAGAATTTGGGACCGCGGAAGCTTTCTTT. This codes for CASRIEFGTAEAFF.

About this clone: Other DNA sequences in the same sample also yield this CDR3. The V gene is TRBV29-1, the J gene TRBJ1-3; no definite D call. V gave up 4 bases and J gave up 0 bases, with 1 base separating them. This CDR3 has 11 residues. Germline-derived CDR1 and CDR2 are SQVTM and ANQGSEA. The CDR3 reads CSVGSGNTIYF. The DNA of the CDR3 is TGCAGCGTTGGCTCTGGAAACACCATATATTTT.

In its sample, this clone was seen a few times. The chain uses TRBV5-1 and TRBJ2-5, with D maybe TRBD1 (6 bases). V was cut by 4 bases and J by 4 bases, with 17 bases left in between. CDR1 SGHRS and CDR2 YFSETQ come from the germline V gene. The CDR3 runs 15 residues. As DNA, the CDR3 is TGCGCCAGCAGCGATCAGGGGTCACACGGAGAGACCCAGTACTTC. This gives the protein CASSDQGSHGETQYF.